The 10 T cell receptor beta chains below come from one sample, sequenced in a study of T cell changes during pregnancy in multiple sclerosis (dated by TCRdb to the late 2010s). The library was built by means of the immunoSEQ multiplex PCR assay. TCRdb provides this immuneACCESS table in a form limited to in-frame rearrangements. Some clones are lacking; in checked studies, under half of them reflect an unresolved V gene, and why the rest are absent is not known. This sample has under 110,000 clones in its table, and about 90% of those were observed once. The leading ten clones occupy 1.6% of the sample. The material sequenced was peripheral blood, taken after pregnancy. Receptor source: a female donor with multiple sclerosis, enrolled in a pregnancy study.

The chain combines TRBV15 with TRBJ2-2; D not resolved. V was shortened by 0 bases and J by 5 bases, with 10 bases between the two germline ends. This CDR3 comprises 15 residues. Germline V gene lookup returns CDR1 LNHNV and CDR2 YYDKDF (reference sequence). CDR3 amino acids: CATSRDAEPTGELFF. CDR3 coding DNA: TGTGCCACCAGCAGAGATGCGGAGCCAACCGGGGAGCTGTTTTTT.

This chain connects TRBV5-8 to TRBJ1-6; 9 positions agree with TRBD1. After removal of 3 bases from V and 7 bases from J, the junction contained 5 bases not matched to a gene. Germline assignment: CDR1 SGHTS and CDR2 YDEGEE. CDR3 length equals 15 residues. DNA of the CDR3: TGTGCCAGCAGCTGGACCGGGACAGGGAATTCACCCCTCCACTTT. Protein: CASSWTGTGNSPLHF.

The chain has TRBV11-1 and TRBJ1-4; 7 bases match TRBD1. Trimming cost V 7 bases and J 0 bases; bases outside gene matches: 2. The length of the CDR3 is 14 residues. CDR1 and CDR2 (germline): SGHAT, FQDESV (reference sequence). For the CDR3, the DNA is TGTGCCAGCAACCAGGGGGCAACTAATGAAAAACTGTTTTTT. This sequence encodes CASNQGATNEKLFF. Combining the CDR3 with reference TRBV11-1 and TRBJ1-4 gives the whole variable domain EAEVAQSPRYKITEKSQAVAFWCDPISGHATLYWYRQILGQGPELLVQFQDESVVDDSQLPKDRFSAERLKGVDSTLKIQPAELGDSAMYLCASNQGATNEKLFFGSGTQLSVL.

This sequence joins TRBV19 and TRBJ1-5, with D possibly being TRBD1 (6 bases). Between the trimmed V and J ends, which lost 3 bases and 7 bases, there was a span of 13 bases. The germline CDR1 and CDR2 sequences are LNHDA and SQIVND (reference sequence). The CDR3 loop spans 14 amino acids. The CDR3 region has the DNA TGTGCCAGTAGTATCTCCACAGGGAAGCAGCCCCAGCATTTT. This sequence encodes CASSISTGKQPQHF.

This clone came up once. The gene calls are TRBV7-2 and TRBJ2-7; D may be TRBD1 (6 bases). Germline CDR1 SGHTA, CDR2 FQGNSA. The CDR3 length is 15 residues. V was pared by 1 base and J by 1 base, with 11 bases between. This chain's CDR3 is CASSLGTGWSYEQYF. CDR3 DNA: TGTGCCAGCAGCTTAGGAACAGGGTGGTCCTACGAGCAGTACTTC.

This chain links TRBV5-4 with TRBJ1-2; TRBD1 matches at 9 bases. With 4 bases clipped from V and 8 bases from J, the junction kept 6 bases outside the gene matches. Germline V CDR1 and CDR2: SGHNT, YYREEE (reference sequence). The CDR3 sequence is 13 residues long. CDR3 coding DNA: TGTGCCAGCAGCCCAAGGACAGGGGACGGCTACACCTTC. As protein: CASSPRTGDGYTF.

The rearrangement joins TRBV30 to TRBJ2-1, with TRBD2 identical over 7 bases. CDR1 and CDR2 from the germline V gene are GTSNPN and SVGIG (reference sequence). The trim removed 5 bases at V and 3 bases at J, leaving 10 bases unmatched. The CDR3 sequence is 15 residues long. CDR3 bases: TGTGCCTGGTGGGGGTGGGAGCGGGGCTACAATGAGCAGTTCTTC. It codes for CAWWGWERGYNEQFF.

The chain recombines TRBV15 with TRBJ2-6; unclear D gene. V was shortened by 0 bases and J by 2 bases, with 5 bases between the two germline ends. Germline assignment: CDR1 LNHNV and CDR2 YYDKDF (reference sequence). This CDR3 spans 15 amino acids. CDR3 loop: CATSREQAGANVLTF. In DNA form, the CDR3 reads TGTGCCACCAGCAGAGAGCAGGCTGGGGCCAACGTCCTGACTTTC.

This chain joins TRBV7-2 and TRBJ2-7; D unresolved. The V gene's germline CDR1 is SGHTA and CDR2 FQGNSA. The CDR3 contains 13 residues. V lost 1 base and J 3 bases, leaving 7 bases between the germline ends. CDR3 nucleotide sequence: TGTGCCAGCAGCTTAGGAGCAAGCTACGAGCAGTACTTC. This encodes CASSLGASYEQYF.

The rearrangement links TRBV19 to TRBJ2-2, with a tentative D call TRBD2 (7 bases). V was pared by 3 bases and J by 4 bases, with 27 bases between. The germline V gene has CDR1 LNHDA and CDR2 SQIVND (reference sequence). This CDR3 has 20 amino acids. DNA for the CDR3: TGTGCCAGTAGTATCAAAGGGGGGCCGGTACGGGAGGCTGGCACCGGGGAGCTGTTTTTT. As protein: CASSIKGGPVREAGTGELFF.